This passage covers 27 T cell receptor beta chains from one sample sequenced in a study of blood T cell repertoires in COVID-19. This table comes from immunoSEQ multiplex PCR, and its TCRdb copy is limited to in-frame clones, with some not included. The table records about 140,000 clones, roughly 80% of them present only once. The material sequenced was peripheral blood. Every receptor here comes from a woman aged 50 to 60 with active or convalescent COVID-19.

The DNA for the CDR3 is TGTGCCAGCAGTTTGCGCCGGGAGAGCACCGGGGAGCTGTTTTTT. This codes for CASSLRRESTGELFF. The J gene is TRBJ2-2, the V gene TRBV6-5; the D gene is possibly TRBD2 (6 bases). This CDR3 has 15 amino acids. CDR1 and CDR2 from the germline V gene are MNHEY and SVGAGI. Trimming stripped 4 bases from V and 4 bases from J, with 13 bases between.

The chain joins TRBV7-8 to TRBJ2-1, with D possibly TRBD2 on 6 matching bases. V lost 5 bases to trimming and J lost 0 bases, with 17 bases between them. This CDR3 has 17 residues. Germline CDR1 reads SGHVS; CDR2 reads FQNEAQ. Here the CDR3 reads CASSPGPAGGSYNEQFF. DNA of the CDR3: TGTGCCAGCAGCCCCGGACCCGCCGGGGGCTCCTACAATGAGCAGTTCTTC.

This rearrangement joins TRBV19 to TRBJ2-1; 10 bases map to TRBD2. Germline V gene data show CDR1 as LNHDA and CDR2 as SQIVND (reference sequence). V shed 5 bases, J shed 5 bases, and the junction held 6 bases outside the gene matches. The CDR3 is 15 amino acids. DNA for the CDR3: TGTGCCAGTAGTGCCAGCGGGGGGGCCCACAATGAGCAGTTCTTC. This sequence encodes CASSASGGAHNEQFF.

The table lists this clone with a count of one. This chain connects TRBV6-6 to TRBJ1-5; D remains unclear. Germline V CDR1 and CDR2: MNHNY, SVGAGI (reference sequence). The ends were cut back, 0 bases at V and 5 bases at J, with 5 bases in the middle. This CDR3 contains 13 residues. This chain's CDR3 is CASSYSADQPQHF. The CDR3 coding sequence is TGTGCCAGCAGTTACTCGGCGGATCAGCCCCAGCATTTT.

This sequence joins TRBV5-3 and TRBJ2-1; 12 nucleotides line up with TRBD2. TRBV5-3 belongs to the ORF category, with a function that is uncertain. There are 20 residues in the CDR3. The V gene end was trimmed by 4 bases and the J gene end by 0 bases; junction bases not matched to a gene: 14. Here the CDR3 DNA reads TGTGCCAGAAGCCACCCCGCGACTAGCGGGAGAAAGGGCTCCTACAATGAGCAGTTCTTC. This gives the protein CARSHPATSGRKGSYNEQFF.

V gene TRBV7-6 combines with J gene TRBJ2-1, with 7 bases that match TRBD2. The trim removed 5 bases at V and 2 bases at J, leaving 12 bases unmatched. The germline V gene has CDR1 SGHVS and CDR2 FNYEAQ. This CDR3 spans 17 amino acids. The chain's CDR3 is CASSAYWASGAYNEQFF. The CDR3 DNA sequence: TGTGCCAGCAGCGCCTATTGGGCTAGCGGCGCCTACAATGAGCAGTTCTTC.

The genes are TRBV14 and TRBJ2-1, with a tentative D call TRBD1 (6 bases). The V end was cut by 1 base, the J end by 3 bases, with 16 bases between. The CDR3 sequence is 17 residues long. The germline gives CDR1 SGHDN, CDR2 FVKESK. The CDR3 loop reads CASSQGGQRVFYNEQFF. The CDR3 DNA is TGTGCCAGCAGCCAAGGGGGACAACGGGTTTTCTACAATGAGCAGTTCTTC. Using reference TRBV14 and TRBJ2-1 for the parts outside the CDR3, the full variable domain is EAGVTQFPSHSVIEKGQTVTLRCDPISGHDNLYWYRRVMGKEIKFLLHFVKESKQDESGMPNNRFLAERTGGTYSTLKVQPAELEDSGVYFCASSQGGQRVFYNEQFFGPGTRLTVL.

The chain has TRBV5-1 and TRBJ1-1; D may be TRBD1 (5 bases). Germline CDR1 is SGHRS and CDR2 is YFSETQ. With 0 bases removed from V and 10 bases from J, the gap between germline ends came to 13 bases. This CDR3 contains 13 residues. The CDR3 here is CASSLGQGGGAFF. In DNA form, the CDR3 reads TGCGCCAGCAGCTTGGGGCAGGGTGGTGGAGCTTTCTTT.

This clone was recorded a few times. The chain has TRBV5-5 and TRBJ2-7; D gene uncertain. Germline V gene data show CDR1 as SGHKS and CDR2 as YYEKEE (reference sequence). The CDR3 spans 13 residues. Deletions cut 4 bases from V and 5 bases from J, with 13 bases between. CDR3 bases: TGTGCCAGCAGCGTCCCGGTAAGAGACGAGCAGTACTTC. Amino acid sequence: CASSVPVRDEQYF.

This chain links TRBV19 with TRBJ1-1, with D perhaps TRBD1 (6 bases). CDR1 and CDR2 (germline): LNHDA, SQIVND (reference sequence). The CDR3 covers 13 residues. The ends were cut back, 7 bases at V and 5 bases at J, with 14 bases in the middle. CDR3 residues: CASTFLRGTEAFF. CDR3 nucleotides: TGTGCCAGTACCTTCCTGAGGGGGACTGAAGCTTTCTTT.

This chain uses TRBV27 with TRBJ1-2; D remains ambiguous. Germline CDR1 reads MNHEY; CDR2 reads SMNVEV (reference sequence). The CDR3 loop spans 16 amino acids. Trimming pared 0 bases from V and 3 bases from J, leaving 14 bases between. The CDR3 loop reads CASSLSSPGIYYGYTF. The CDR3 DNA reads as TGTGCCAGCAGTTTATCGTCCCCCGGGATCTACTATGGCTACACCTTC.

The chain employs TRBV7-2 and TRBJ2-1, with TRBD1 identical over 9 bases. The germline V gene has CDR1 SGHTA and CDR2 FQGNSA. The CDR3 covers 15 residues. The junction had 6 bases not matched to a gene; V was cut back by 4 bases and J by 5 bases. The CDR3 DNA sequence: TGTGCCAGCAGCTCAGACAGGGGGACCCACAATGAGCAGTTCTTC. It is translated as CASSSDRGTHNEQFF.

The genes are TRBV2 and TRBJ2-1, with TRBD1 as a possible D gene (5 bases). CDR1 SNHLY and CDR2 FYNNEI come from the germline V gene. The CDR3 loop spans 16 amino acids. Deletions cut 7 bases from V and 5 bases from J, with 21 bases between. DNA for the CDR3: TGTGCCAGCAAACTCAGGGAAAGAGATAACCACAATGAGCAGTTCTTC. It codes for CASKLRERDNHNEQFF. The full variable domain, rest sourced from reference TRBV2 and TRBJ2-1, is EPEVTQTPSHQVTQMGQEVILRCVPISNHLYFYWYRQILGQKVEFLVSFYNNEISEKSEIFDDQFSVERPDGSNFTLKIRSTKLEDSAMYFCASKLRERDNHNEQFFGPGTRLTVL.

Only one count was recorded for this clone. The chain combines TRBV9 with TRBJ2-1, with D maybe TRBD2 (5 bases). The ends were cut back, 0 bases at V and 8 bases at J, with 15 bases in the middle. The CDR3 has 15 residues. Germline V CDR1 and CDR2: SGDLS, YYNGEE. The CDR3 region is CASSVVGLAGDEQFF. The CDR3 DNA follows: TGTGCCAGCAGCGTAGTAGGGCTAGCTGGCGATGAGCAGTTCTTC. The variable domain in full, with the rest retrieved from reference TRBV9 and TRBJ2-1, is DSGVTQTPKHLITATGQRVTLRCSPRSGDLSVYWYQQSLDQGLQFLIQYYNGEERAKGNILERFSAQQFPDLHSELNLSSLELGDSALYFCASSVVGLAGDEQFFGPGTRLTVL.

This chain links TRBV9 with TRBJ2-2, with D perhaps TRBD1 (5 bases). Trimming shortened V by 0 bases and J by 3 bases, and 12 bases separated the two germline ends. This CDR3 spans 16 amino acids. The germline CDR1 and CDR2 sequences are SGDLS and YYNGEE. The CDR3 nucleotides read TGTGCCAGCAGCGTAGGATTCAGGGCGGACACCGGGGAGCTGTTTTTT. Its translation: CASSVGFRADTGELFF.

This clone was detected once. V is TRBV6-2 or TRBV6-3 and J is TRBJ2-2, with 9 positions matching TRBD2. Trimming at V came to 6 bases and at J to 5 bases, leaving 10 bases not matched to a gene. Per germline, CDR1 MNHEY and CDR2 SVGEGT. The CDR3 spans 16 residues. The CDR3 is CASSQPAGGETGELFF. The DNA of the CDR3 is TGTGCCAGCAGCCAGCCGGCGGGAGGGGAAACCGGGGAGCTGTTTTTT.

V gene TRBV5-6 combines with J gene TRBJ2-7; D not certain. Germline V gene sequence: CDR1 SGHDT, CDR2 YYEEEE. With 0 bases removed from V and 5 bases from J, the gap between germline ends came to 3 bases. This CDR3 has 11 amino acids. The CDR3 bases are TGTGCCAGCAGCTTGGGCGACGAGCAGTACTTC. As protein: CASSLGDEQYF.

The chain has TRBV19 and TRBJ2-1, with 12 positions matching TRBD1. The V gene end was trimmed by 5 bases and the J gene end by 7 bases; junction bases not matched to a gene: 12. Germline CDR1 reads LNHDA; CDR2 reads SQIVND (reference sequence). The CDR3 has 17 residues. Here the CDR3 DNA reads TGTGCCAGTAGTGCGTACCAGGGACAGGGGGCGCCGAATGAGCAGTTCTTC. It is translated as CASSAYQGQGAPNEQFF.

V usage is TRBV5-4 and J usage is TRBJ1-6; D not resolved. Germline CDR1 is SGHNT and CDR2 is YYREEE (reference sequence). V shed 1 base and J shed 5 bases, with 13 bases lying between them. The CDR3 sequence is 16 residues long. The CDR3 DNA is TGTGCCAGCAGCTTGCTAAGCTTTTCTGATAATTCACCCCTCCACTTT. Translation: CASSLLSFSDNSPLHF.

The rearrangement joins TRBV6-1 to TRBJ2-2; D uncertain. This CDR3 comprises 13 residues. In germline, CDR1 is MNHNS, CDR2 SASEGT. The ends were cut back, 5 bases at V and 4 bases at J, with 8 bases in the middle. The CDR3 nucleotides read TGTGCCAGCAGTCAGTGGTCCACCGGGGAGCTGTTTTTT. Its translation: CASSQWSTGELFF.

This chain connects TRBV11-2 to TRBJ2-7, with TRBD2 identical over 7 bases. Germline CDR1 reads SGHAT; CDR2 reads FQNNGV. The CDR3 runs 15 residues. Germline trimming cut 0 bases from V and 3 bases from J; bases unmatched to any gene: 5. The CDR3 region is CASSLDPGRNYEQYF. CDR3 nucleotide sequence: TGTGCCAGCAGCTTAGATCCCGGGAGGAACTACGAGCAGTACTTC.

V and J are TRBV30 and TRBJ2-7, with TRBD2 as a possible D gene (5 bases). Between the trimmed V and J ends, which lost 3 bases and 2 bases, there was a span of 20 bases. CDR1 and CDR2 from the germline V gene are GTSNPN and SVGIG (reference sequence). The CDR3 is made up of 16 amino acids. As DNA, the CDR3 is TGTGCCTGGAGCAGACCCGGGGTGACACGGGCCTACGAGCAGTACTTC. This translates into CAWSRPGVTRAYEQYF.

This clone showed up just once. V and J are TRBV19 and TRBJ2-1, with 8 positions matching TRBD2. Germline V gives CDR1 LNHDA, CDR2 SQIVND (reference sequence). Trimming at V came to 2 bases and at J to 9 bases, leaving 3 bases not matched to a gene. The CDR3 sequence is 13 residues long. CDR3 bases: TGTGCCAGTAGTATAAGGACTAGCTTTGAGCAGTTCTTC. It encodes CASSIRTSFEQFF.

The chain joins TRBV30 to TRBJ1-6, with 8 positions matching TRBD1. In germline, CDR1 is GTSNPN, CDR2 SVGIG (reference sequence). The V segment lost 5 bases and the J segment 8 bases; nucleotides outside the gene matches: 8. The CDR3 extends over 14 amino acids. The DNA of the CDR3 is TGTGCCTGGGAAAGGACAGGGTTGGATTCACCCCTCCACTTT. As protein: CAWERTGLDSPLHF.

This chain joins TRBV7-2 and TRBJ2-3; tentatively, D is TRBD2 (5 bases). V was clipped by 0 bases and J by 0 bases, with 16 bases between them. CDR1 SGHTA and CDR2 FQGNSA come from the germline V gene. The CDR3 runs to 18 residues. The CDR3 is CASSLARSGPPSTDTQYF. CDR3 DNA: TGTGCCAGCAGCTTAGCAAGGAGCGGACCCCCTAGCACAGATACGCAGTATTTT.

CDR3 amino acids: CASSEKKETQYF. In DNA, the CDR3 is TGTGCCAGCAGTGAGAAGAAAGAGACCCAGTACTTC. J is TRBJ2-5 and V is TRBV28; D is undetermined. The CDR3 covers 12 residues. Germline V gives CDR1 MDHEN, CDR2 SYDVKM. V lost 5 bases and J 3 bases, leaving 7 bases between the germline ends.

This clone appeared a few times. The chain joins TRBV11-2 to TRBJ2-1; no clear D gene. The V end lost 2 bases, the J end lost 0 bases, and 5 bases lay between the germline ends. The CDR3 sequence is 14 residues long. Germline lookup yields CDR1 SGHAT and CDR2 FQNNGV. DNA for the CDR3: TGTGCCAGCAGCTTAACGAGCTCCTACAATGAGCAGTTCTTC. Its translation: CASSLTSSYNEQFF.